This T cell receptor beta chain comes out of a study of blood T cell repertoires in COVID-19. Study details: Spain, Italy and the United States supplied samples that represented acute and convalescent COVID-19.

Sequencing used immunoSEQ multiplex PCR; TCRdb keeps in-frame clones, though not all of them. The sample includes almost 300,000 clones, around nine tenths of them seen just once. This CDR3 has 15 residues. Germline V gives CDR1 LGHNA, CDR2 YNFKEQ. Trimming stripped 1 base from V and 1 base from J, with 8 bases between. Sequenced: peripheral blood. The TCR was taken from a man aged 70 or older with acute or convalescent COVID-19. The chain has TRBV4-2 and TRBJ1-5; D not certain. The CDR3 loop is CASSQVGGSNQPQHF. The CDR3 DNA reads TGTGCCAGCAGCCAAGTTGGAGGGAGCAATCAGCCCCAGCATTTT.